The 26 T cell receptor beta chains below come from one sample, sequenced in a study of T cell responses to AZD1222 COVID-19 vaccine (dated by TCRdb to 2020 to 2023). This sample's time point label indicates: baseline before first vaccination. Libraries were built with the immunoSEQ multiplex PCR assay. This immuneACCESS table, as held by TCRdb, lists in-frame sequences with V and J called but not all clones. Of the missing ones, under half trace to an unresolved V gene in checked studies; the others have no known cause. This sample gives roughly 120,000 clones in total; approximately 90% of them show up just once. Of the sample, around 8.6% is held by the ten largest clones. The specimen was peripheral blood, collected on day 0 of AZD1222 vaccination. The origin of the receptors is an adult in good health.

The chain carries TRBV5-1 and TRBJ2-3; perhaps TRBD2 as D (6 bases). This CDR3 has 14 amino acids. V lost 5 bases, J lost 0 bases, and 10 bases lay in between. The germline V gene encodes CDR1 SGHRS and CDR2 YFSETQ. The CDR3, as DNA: TGCGCCAGCAGGGGCGGGGCGAGCACAGATACGCAGTATTTT. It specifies CASRGGASTDTQYF.

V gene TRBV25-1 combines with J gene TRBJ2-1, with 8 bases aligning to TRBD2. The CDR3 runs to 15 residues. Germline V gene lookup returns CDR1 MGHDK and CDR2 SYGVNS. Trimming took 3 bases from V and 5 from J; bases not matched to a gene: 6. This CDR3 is CASSDWVLADNEQFF. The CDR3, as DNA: TGTGCCAGCAGTGATTGGGTACTAGCGGACAATGAGCAGTTCTTC. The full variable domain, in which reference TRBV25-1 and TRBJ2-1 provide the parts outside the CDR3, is EADIYQTPRYLVIGTGKKITLECSQTMGHDKMYWYQQDPGMELHLIHYSYGVNSTEKGDLSSESTVSRIRTEHFPLTLESARPSHTSQYLCASSDWVLADNEQFFGPGTRLTVL.

CDR3 DNA: TGTGCCAGCAGCTACCAGGGGGGAGAGAGGGCTGAAGCTTTCTTT. Translating gives CASSYQGGERAEAFF. The chain links TRBV7-3 to TRBJ1-1; 7 bases are a match to TRBD1. Germline CDR1 is SGHTA and CDR2 is FQGTGA. This CDR3 has 15 amino acids. After removal of 4 bases from V and 6 bases from J, the junction contained 11 bases not matched to a gene.

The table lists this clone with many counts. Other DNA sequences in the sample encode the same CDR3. The CDR3 DNA follows: TGTGCCAGCAGCTTAGGGGCGGGAGGGCCCGGGATCGGGGAGCTGTTTTTT. It yields the protein CASSLGAGGPGIGELFF. The chain joins TRBV11-2 to TRBJ2-2; 9 bases match TRBD2. V was clipped by 1 base and J by 7 bases; unmatched bases: 10. Looked up from germline, CDR1 is SGHAT and CDR2 is FQNNGV. CDR3 size: 17 residues.

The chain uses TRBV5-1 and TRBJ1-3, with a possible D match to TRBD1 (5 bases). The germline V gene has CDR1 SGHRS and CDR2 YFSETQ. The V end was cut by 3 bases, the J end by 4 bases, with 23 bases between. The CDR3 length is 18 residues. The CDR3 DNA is TGCGCCAGCAGCTCGAAAGACAGTCTCGAACACGCAGGAAACACCATATATTTT. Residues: CASSSKDSLEHAGNTIYF.

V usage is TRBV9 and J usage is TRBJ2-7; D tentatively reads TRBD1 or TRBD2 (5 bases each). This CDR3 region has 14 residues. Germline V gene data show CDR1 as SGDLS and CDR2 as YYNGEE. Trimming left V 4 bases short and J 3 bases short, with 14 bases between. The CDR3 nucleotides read TGTGCCAGCAGCCGAAAGGGACCCGACTACGAGCAGTACTTC. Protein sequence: CASSRKGPDYEQYF.

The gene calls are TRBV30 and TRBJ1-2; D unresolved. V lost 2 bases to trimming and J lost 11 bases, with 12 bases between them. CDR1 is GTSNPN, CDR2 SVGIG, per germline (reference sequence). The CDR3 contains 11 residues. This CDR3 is CAWSSGPRYTF. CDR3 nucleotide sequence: TGTGCCTGGAGTTCAGGACCGCGGTACACCTTC.

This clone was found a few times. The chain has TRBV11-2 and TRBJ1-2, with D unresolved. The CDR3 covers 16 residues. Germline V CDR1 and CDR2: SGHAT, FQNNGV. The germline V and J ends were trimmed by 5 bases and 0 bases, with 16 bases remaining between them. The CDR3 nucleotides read TGTGCCAGCAGCCACTACTCGGGGTTGGCTAACTATGGCTACACCTTC. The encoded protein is CASSHYSGLANYGYTF.

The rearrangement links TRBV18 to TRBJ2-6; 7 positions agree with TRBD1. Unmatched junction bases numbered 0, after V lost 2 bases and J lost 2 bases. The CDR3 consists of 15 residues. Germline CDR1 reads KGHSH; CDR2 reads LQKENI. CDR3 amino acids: CASSPDRAGANVLTF. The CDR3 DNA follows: TGTGCCAGCTCACCAGACAGGGCTGGGGCCAACGTCCTGACTTTC.

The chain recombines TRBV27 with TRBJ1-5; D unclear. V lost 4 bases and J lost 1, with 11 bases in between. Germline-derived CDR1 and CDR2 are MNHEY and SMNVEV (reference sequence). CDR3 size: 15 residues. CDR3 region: CASSSDRLSNQPQHF. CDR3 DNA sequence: TGTGCCAGCAGTTCCGATAGGTTGAGCAATCAGCCCCAGCATTTT.

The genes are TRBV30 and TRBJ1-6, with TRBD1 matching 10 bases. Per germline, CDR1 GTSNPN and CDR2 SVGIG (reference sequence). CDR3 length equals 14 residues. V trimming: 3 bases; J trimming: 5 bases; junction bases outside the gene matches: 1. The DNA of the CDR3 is TGTGCCTGGAGCGGACAGGGGGATAATTCACCCCTCCACTTT. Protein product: CAWSGQGDNSPLHF. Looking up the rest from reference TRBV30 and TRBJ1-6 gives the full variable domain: SQTIHQWPATLVQPVGSPLSLECTVEGTSNPNLYWYRQAAGRGLQLLFYSVGIGQISSEVPQNLSASRPQDRQFILSSKKLLLSDSGFYLCAWSGQGDNSPLHFGNGTRLTVT.

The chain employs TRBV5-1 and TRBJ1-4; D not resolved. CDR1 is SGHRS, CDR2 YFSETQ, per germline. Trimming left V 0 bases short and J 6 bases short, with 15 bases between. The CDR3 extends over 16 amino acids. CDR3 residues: CASSLEVRGPDEKLFF. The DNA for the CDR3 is TGCGCCAGCAGCTTGGAGGTCAGAGGGCCTGATGAAAAACTGTTTTTT. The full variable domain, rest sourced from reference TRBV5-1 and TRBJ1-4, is KAGVTQTPRYLIKTRGQQVTLSCSPISGHRSVSWYQQTPGQGLQFLFEYFSETQRNKGNFPGRFSGRQFSNSRSEMNVSTLELGDSALYLCASSLEVRGPDEKLFFGSGTQLSVL.

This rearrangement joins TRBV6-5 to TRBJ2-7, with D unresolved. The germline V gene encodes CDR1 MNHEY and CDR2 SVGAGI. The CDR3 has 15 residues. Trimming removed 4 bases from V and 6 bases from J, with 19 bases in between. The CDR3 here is CASSFLRLRKPEQYF. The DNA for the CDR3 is TGTGCCAGCAGTTTTCTCCGACTCAGAAAGCCCGAGCAGTACTTC.

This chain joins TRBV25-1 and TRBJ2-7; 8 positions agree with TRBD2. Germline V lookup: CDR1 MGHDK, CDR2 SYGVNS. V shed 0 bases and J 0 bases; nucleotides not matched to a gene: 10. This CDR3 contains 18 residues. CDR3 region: CASSEYLGGSGISYEQYF. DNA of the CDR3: TGTGCCAGCAGTGAATACTTGGGGGGTAGCGGGATCTCCTACGAGCAGTACTTC.

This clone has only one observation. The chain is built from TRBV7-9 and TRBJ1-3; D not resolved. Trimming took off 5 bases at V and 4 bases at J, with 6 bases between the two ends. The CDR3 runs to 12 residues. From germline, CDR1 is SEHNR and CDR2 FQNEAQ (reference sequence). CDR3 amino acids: CASSITGNTIYF. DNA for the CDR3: TGTGCCAGCAGCATAACAGGAAACACCATATATTTT.

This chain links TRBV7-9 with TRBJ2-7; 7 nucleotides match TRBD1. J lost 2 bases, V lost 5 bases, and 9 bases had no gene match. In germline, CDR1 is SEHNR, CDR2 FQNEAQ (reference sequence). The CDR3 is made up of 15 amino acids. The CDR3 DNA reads TGTGCCAGCAGCAAGGGGGCAAGCAGGGCCTACGAGCAGTACTTC. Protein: CASSKGASRAYEQYF.

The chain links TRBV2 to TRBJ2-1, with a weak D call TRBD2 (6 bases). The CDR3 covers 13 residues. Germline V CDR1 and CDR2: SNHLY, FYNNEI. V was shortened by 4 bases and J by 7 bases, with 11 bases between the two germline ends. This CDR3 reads CASSAEGPNEQFF. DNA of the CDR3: TGTGCCAGCAGTGCGGAGGGGCCTAATGAGCAGTTCTTC.

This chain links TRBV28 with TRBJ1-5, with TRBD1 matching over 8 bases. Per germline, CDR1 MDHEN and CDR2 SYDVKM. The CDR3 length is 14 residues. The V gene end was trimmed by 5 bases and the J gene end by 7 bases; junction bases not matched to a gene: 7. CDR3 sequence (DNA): TGTGCCAGCAGTCCAACAGGGGGGGCCCAGCCCCAGCATTTT. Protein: CASSPTGGAQPQHF.

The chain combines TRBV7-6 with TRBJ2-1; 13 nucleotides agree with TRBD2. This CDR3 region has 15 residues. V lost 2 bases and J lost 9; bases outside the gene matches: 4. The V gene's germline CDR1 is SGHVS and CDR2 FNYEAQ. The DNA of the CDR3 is TGTGCCAGCAGCTTATCCCGGACTAGCGGGAGTGAGCAGTTCTTC. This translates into CASSLSRTSGSEQFF. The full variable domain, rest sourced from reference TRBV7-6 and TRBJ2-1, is GAGVSQSPRYKVTKRGQDVALRCDPISGHVSLYWYRQALGQGPEFLTYFNYEAQQDKSGLPNDRFSAERPEGSISTLTIQRTEQRDSAMYRCASSLSRTSGSEQFFGPGTRLTVL.

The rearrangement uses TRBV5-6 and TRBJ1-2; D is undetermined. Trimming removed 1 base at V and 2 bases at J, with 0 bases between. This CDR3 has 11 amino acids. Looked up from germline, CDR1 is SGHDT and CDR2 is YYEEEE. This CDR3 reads CASSLNYGYTF. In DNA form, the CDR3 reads TGTGCCAGCAGCTTGAACTATGGCTACACCTTC.

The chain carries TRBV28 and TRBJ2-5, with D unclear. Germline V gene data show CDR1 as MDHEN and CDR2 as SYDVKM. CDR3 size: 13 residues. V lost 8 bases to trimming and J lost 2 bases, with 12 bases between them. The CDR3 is CASVPGVQETQYF. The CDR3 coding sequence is TGTGCCAGCGTACCCGGAGTGCAAGAGACCCAGTACTTC.

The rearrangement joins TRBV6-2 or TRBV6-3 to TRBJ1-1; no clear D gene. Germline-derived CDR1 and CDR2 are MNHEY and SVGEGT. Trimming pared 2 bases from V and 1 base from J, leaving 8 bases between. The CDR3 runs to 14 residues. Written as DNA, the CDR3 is TGTGCCAGCAGTTACAAGGCTGGGAACACTGAAGCTTTCTTT. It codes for CASSYKAGNTEAFF.

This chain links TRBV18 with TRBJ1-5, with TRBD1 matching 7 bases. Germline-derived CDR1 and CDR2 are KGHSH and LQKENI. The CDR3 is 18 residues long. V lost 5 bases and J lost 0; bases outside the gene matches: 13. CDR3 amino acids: CASSDSRGGPNSNQPQHF. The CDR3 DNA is TGTGCCAGCTCAGACTCCAGGGGGGGCCCCAATAGCAATCAGCCCCAGCATTTT.

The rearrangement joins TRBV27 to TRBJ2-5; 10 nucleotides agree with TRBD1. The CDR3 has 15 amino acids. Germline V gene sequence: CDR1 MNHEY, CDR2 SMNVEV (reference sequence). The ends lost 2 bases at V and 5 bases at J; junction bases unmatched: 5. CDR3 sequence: CASSLATGGWETQYF. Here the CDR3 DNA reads TGTGCCAGCAGTTTAGCGACAGGGGGCTGGGAGACCCAGTACTTC.

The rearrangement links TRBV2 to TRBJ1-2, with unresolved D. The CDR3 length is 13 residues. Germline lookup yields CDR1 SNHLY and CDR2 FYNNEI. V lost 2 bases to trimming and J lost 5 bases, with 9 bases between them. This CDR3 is CASSERAGYGYTF. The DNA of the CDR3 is TGTGCCAGCAGTGAAAGGGCTGGGTATGGCTACACCTTC. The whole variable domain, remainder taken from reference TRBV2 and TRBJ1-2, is EPEVTQTPSHQVTQMGQEVILRCVPISNHLYFYWYRQILGQKVEFLVSFYNNEISEKSEIFDDQFSVERPDGSNFTLKIRSTKLEDSAMYFCASSERAGYGYTFGSGTRLTVV.

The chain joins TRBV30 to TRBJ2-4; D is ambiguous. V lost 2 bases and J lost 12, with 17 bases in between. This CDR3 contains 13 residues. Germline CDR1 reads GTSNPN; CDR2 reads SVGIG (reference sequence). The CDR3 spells CAWSKLAGNAQYF. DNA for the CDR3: TGTGCCTGGAGTAAATTGGCAGGTAACGCTCAGTACTTC.